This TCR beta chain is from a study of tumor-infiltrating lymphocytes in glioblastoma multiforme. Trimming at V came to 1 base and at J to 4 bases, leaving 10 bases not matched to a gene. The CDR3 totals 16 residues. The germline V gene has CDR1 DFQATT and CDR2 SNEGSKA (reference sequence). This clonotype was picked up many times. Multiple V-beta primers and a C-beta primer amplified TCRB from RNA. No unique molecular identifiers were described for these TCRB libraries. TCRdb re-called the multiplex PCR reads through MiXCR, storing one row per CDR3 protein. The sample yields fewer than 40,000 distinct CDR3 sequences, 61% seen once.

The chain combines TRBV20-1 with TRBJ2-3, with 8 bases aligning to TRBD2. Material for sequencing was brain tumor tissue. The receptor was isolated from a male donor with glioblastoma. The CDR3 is CSARVGGARDADTQYF. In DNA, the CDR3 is TGCAGTGCTAGAGTCGGGGGGGCGAGGGATGCAGATACGCAGTATTTT.